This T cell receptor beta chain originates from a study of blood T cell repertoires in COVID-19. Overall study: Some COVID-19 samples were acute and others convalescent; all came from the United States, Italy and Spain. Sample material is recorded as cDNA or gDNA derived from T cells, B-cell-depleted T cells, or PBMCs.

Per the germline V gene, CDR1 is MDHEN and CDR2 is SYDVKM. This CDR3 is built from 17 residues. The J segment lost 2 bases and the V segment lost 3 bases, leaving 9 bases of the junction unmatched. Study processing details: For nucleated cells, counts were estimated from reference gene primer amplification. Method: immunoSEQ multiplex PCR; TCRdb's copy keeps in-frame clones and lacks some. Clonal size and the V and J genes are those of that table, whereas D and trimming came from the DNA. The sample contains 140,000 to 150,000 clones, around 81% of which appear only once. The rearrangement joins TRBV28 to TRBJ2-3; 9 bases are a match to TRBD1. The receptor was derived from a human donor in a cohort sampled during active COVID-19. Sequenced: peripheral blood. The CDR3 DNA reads TGTGCCAGCAGTTTCCTACAGGGGGCAGAAAACACAGATACGCAGTATTTT. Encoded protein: CASSFLQGAENTDTQYF.